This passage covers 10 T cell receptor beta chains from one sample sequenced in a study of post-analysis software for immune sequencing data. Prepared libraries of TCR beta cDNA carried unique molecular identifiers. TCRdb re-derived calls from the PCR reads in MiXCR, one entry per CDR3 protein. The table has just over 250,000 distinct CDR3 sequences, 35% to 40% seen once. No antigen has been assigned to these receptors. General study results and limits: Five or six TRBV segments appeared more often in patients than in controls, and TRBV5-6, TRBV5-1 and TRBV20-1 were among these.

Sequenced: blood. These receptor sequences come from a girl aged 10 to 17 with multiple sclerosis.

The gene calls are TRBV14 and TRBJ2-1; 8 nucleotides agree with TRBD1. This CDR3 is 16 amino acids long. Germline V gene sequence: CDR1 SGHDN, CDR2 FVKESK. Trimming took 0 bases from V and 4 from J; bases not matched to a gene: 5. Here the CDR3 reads CASSQDWTGYYNEQFF. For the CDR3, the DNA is TGTGCCAGCAGCCAAGATTGGACAGGGTATTACAATGAGCAGTTCTTC. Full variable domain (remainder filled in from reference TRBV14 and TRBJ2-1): EAGVTQFPSHSVIEKGQTVTLRCDPISGHDNLYWYRRVMGKEIKFLLHFVKESKQDESGMPNNRFLAERTGGTYSTLKVQPAELEDSGVYFCASSQDWTGYYNEQFFGPGTRLTVL.

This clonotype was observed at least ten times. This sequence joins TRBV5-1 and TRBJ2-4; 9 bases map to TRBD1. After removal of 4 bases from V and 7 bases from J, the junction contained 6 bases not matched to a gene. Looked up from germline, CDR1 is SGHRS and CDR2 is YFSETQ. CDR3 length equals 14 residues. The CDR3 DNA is TGCGCCAGCAGCAGGACAGGGGTGGGCAACATTCAGTACTTC. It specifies CASSRTGVGNIQYF.

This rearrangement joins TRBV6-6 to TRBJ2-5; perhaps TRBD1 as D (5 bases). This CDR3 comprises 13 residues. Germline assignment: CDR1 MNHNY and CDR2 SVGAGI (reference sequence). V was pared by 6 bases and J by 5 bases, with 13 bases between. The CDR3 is CASSPPRAETQYF. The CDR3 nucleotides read TGTGCCAGCAGCCCCCCCAGGGCGGAGACCCAGTACTTC.

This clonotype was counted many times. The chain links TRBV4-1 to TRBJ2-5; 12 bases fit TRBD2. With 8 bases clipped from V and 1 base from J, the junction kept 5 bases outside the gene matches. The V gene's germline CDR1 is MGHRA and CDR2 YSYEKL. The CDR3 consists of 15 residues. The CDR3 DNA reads TGCGCCAGCGCCACTAGCGGGGGGTCCCAAGAGACCCAGTACTTC. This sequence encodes CASATSGGSQETQYF.

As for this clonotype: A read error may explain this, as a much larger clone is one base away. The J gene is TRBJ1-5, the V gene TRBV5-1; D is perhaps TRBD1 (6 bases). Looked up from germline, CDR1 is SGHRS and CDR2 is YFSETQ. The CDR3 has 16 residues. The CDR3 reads CASSLGLDRNNQPQRF. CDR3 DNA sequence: TGCGCCAGCAGCTTGGGACTTGACAGGAACAATCAGCCCCAGCGTTTT.

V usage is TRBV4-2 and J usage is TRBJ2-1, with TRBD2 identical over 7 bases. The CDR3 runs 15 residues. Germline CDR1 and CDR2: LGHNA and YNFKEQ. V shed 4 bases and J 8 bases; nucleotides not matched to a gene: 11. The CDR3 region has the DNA TGTGCCAGCAGCCTAGAGGGCGGGAGAAAGGATGAGCAGTTCTTC. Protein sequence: CASSLEGGRKDEQFF.

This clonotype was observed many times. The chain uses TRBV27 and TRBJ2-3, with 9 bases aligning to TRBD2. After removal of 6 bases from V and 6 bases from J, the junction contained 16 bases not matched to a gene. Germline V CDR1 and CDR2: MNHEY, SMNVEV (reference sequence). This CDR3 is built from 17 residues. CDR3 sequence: CASSILRASGVADTQYF. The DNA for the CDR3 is TGTGCCAGCAGCATCTTAAGGGCTAGCGGGGTTGCCGATACGCAGTATTTT.

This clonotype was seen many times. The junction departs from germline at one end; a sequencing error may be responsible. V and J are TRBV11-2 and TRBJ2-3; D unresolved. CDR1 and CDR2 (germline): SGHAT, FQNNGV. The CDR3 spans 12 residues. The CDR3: CASSLVGDTQYF. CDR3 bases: TGTGCCAGCAGTTTAGTGGGGGATACGCAGTATTTT.

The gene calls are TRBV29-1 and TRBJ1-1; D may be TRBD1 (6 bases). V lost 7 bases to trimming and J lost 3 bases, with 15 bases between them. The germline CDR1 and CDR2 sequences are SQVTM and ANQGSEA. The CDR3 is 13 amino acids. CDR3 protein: CSAIGTTYTEAFF. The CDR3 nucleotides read TGCAGCGCCATCGGGACAACCTACACTGAAGCTTTCTTT.

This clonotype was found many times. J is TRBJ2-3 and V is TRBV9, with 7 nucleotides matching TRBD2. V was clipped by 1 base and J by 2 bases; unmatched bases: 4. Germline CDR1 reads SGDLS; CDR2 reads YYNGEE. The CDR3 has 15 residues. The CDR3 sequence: CASSVRGGVTDTQYF. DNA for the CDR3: TGTGCCAGCAGCGTACGTGGGGGGGTCACAGATACGCAGTATTTT.